This is a list of T cell receptor beta chains from one sample in a study of cytomegalovirus exposure and HLA in healthy donors. Repertoires were generated with immunoSEQ multiplex PCR, while TCRdb's copy carries only in-frame clones and drops some. The repertoire holds 300,000 to 400,000 clones, with roughly 90% as singletons. Sequencing used PBMCs. These receptors all come from a man in his thirties or forties in good health and CMV-seronegative. Both conserved end residues are part of each CDR3. The order of the fields is V gene, clone size, D gene, J gene, CDR3 protein, CDR3 DNA. The D gene is left open where the match is weak. Part of the rows lack a size; the others show once, few, many or a class for expanded clones.

TRBV7-9	.	TRBD2	TRBJ2-7	CASSLRGSRGGHEQYF	TGTGCCAGCAGCTTACGAGGTTCGCGGGGGGGCCACGAGCAGTACTTC
TRBV25-1	.	.	TRBJ2-1	CASSRKGAYNEQFF	TGTGCCAGCAGTCGAAAGGGGGCCTACAATGAGCAGTTCTTC
TRBV6-6	.	.	TRBJ1-5	CASSYRASSNQPQHF	TGTGCCAGCAGTTACAGGGCTAGCAGCAATCAGCCCCAGCATTTT
TRBV7-8	.	TRBD1	TRBJ1-3	CASSSGQGISGNTIYF	TGTGCCAGCAGCTCCGGACAGGGGATCTCTGGAAACACCATATATTTT
TRBV6-5	.	.	TRBJ2-1	CASSYATIGLGNEQFF	TGTGCCAGCAGTTACGCAACAATTGGGCTTGGCAATGAGCAGTTCTTC
TRBV10-3	many	.	TRBJ2-6	CAISESEGSGANVLTF	TGTGCCATCAGTGAGTCGGAGGGGTCTGGGGCCAACGTCCTGACTTTC
TRBV2	.	.	TRBJ1-5	CASSEAPVWEDNQPQHF	TGTGCCAGCAGTGAAGCACCGGTCTGGGAGGACAATCAGCCCCAGCATTTT
TRBV19	once	TRBD1	TRBJ2-4	CASNTNTGGSKNIQYF	TGTGCCAGTAATACCAATACAGGGGGAAGCAAAAACATTCAGTACTTC
TRBV29-1	.	TRBD2	TRBJ2-7	CSVRASGDLSYEQYF	TGCAGCGTGCGGGCTAGCGGGGATCTCTCCTACGAGCAGTACTTC
TRBV18	.	TRBD1	TRBJ1-2	CASSPGTGGLNYGYTF	TGTGCCAGCTCACCGGGGACAGGGGGCCTGAACTATGGCTACACCTTC
TRBV30	.	TRBD1	TRBJ1-6	CAWKRTGAQNSPLHF	TGTGCCTGGAAAAGGACAGGGGCCCAAAATTCACCCCTCCACTTT
TRBV5-1	few	.	TRBJ2-7	CASSTRQGGEQYF	TGCGCCAGCAGCACTCGACAGGGAGGCGAGCAGTACTTC
TRBV5-1	once	TRBD1	TRBJ2-7	CASSSTGVEQYF	TGCGCCAGCAGCTCAACAGGGGTCGAGCAGTACTTC
TRBV5-5	.	.	TRBJ1-5	CASSLPAANQPQHF	TGTGCCAGCAGCTTGCCGGCAGCGAATCAGCCCCAGCATTTT
TRBV2	once	.	TRBJ2-7	CASSYRAPQLYEQYF	TGTGCCAGCAGTTACAGGGCCCCCCAACTCTACGAGCAGTACTTC
TRBV6-1	.	TRBD1	TRBJ2-1	CASSPGTAIRNEQFF	TGTGCCAGCAGTCCAGGGACAGCTATACGAAATGAGCAGTTCTTC
TRBV7-9	.	TRBD2	TRBJ2-7	CASSRVTSGGYEQYF	TGTGCCAGCAGCCGAGTGACTAGCGGGGGCTACGAGCAGTACTTC
TRBV5-6	.	.	TRBJ2-7	CASSLVGNSYEQYF	TGTGCCAGCAGCTTGGTTGGCAACTCCTACGAGCAGTACTTC
TRBV7-2	once	.	TRBJ2-5	CASSLEWGPQETQYF	TGTGCCAGCAGCTTAGAGTGGGGGCCCCAAGAGACCCAGTACTTC
TRBV6-5	.	.	TRBJ2-2	CASSYSFEGSGELFF	TGTGCCAGCAGTTACTCTTTTGAGGGTTCCGGGGAGCTGTTTTTT
TRBV6-1	.	.	TRBJ1-2	CASSATDYGYTF	TGTGCCAGCAGTGCGACAGACTATGGCTACACCTTC
TRBV27	.	.	TRBJ1-1	CASSLDWQGNTEAFF	TGTGCCAGCAGTTTAGATTGGCAGGGGAACACTGAAGCTTTCTTT
TRBV19	.	.	TRBJ1-1	CASSMGGNTEAFF	TGTGCCAGTAGTATGGGGGGAAATACTGAAGCTTTCTTT
TRBV25-1	once	.	TRBJ1-2	CASSVNGGRGYTF	TGTGCCAGCAGTGTAAACGGGGGGCGAGGCTACACCTTC
TRBV7-8	.	.	TRBJ1-1	CASSLGEIYTEAFF	TGTGCCAGCAGCTTAGGTGAGATCTACACTGAAGCTTTCTTT
TRBV5-1	once	TRBD1	TRBJ1-4	CASSPGQYSTNEKLFF	TGCGCCAGTAGTCCGGGACAGTATTCAACTAATGAAAAACTGTTTTTT
TRBV13	.	TRBD1	TRBJ2-7	CASSSDRGPPGEQYF	TGTGCCAGCAGCTCAGACAGGGGACCTCCGGGAGAGCAGTACTTC
TRBV5-5	.	TRBD1	TRBJ1-5	CASSLDTGTAAGQPQHF	TGTGCCAGCAGCTTAGATACCGGGACAGCGGCGGGTCAGCCCCAGCATTTT
TRBV6-5	.	.	TRBJ2-7	CASSYGLNSYEQYF	TGTGCCAGCAGCTATGGACTTAACTCCTACGAGCAGTACTTC
TRBV19	.	TRBD1	TRBJ1-5	CASLPQGKGSGNQPQHF	TGTGCCAGTTTACCACAGGGGAAGGGGTCCGGTAATCAGCCCCAGCATTTT
TRBV19	.	.	TRBJ2-1	CASSIALTRRAYNEQFF	TGTGCCAGTAGTATAGCTCTTACTAGACGGGCCTACAATGAGCAGTTCTTC
TRBV6-5	.	TRBD1	TRBJ1-6	CASSLTGEDSPLHF	TGTGCCAGCAGCTTGACAGGGGAGGATTCACCCCTCCACTTT
TRBV6-1	few	TRBD1	TRBJ2-7	CASSRGLNEQYF	TGTGCCTCGTCCAGGGGGCTAAACGAGCAGTACTTC
TRBV9	.	.	TRBJ1-1	CASSVVRQNTEAFF	TGTGCCAGCAGCGTAGTTAGACAGAACACTGAAGCTTTCTTT
TRBV2	once	TRBD1	TRBJ2-3	CASSADRVYGTQYF	TGTGCCAGCAGTGCCGACAGGGTTTACGGGACGCAGTATTTT
TRBV4-3	.	TRBD1	TRBJ1-5	CASSQGGDRGYQPQHF	TGCGCCAGCAGCCAAGGAGGGGACAGGGGGTATCAGCCCCAGCATTTT
TRBV5-4	.	TRBD1	TRBJ1-6	CASSLLGGVGGHNSPLHF	TGTGCCAGCAGCTTGTTAGGGGGCGTAGGGGGACATAATTCACCCCTCCACTTT
TRBV29-1	few	.	TRBJ1-5	CSVMCRLDADYSNQPQHF	TGCAGCGTTATGTGTCGCCTCGACGCAGACTATAGCAATCAGCCCCAGCATTTT
TRBV6-4	.	TRBD1	TRBJ1-1	CASSAQTGGGTEAFF	TGTGCCAGCAGTGCCCAGACAGGGGGTGGCACTGAAGCTTTCTTT
TRBV7-9	.	TRBD2	TRBJ2-5	CASSWSSGGETQYF	TGTGCCAGCAGCTGGTCTAGCGGGGGTGAGACCCAGTACTTC
TRBV5-5	.	.	TRBJ1-2	CASSLLTGTFNYGYTF	TGTGCCAGCAGCTTGCTGACAGGAACCTTTAACTATGGCTACACCTTC
TRBV7-6	.	TRBD1	TRBJ2-3	CASSSARTGGGTDTQYF	TGTGCCAGCAGCTCCGCTCGGACAGGGGGCGGCACAGATACGCAGTATTTT
TRBV11-2	once	.	TRBJ1-6	CASSLARETNSPLHF	TGTGCCAGCAGCTTAGCCAGGGAAACTAATTCACCCCTCCACTTT
TRBV9	many	.	TRBJ1-2	CASSVYREPLSYGYTF	TGTGCCAGCAGCGTTTACAGGGAGCCCCTGAGCTATGGCTACACCTTC
TRBV12-5	.	TRBD1	TRBJ2-3	CASGSGQYTDTQYF	TGTGCTAGTGGTTCGGGACAGTACACAGATACGCAGTATTTT
TRBV2	once	.	TRBJ1-3	CATGGHGRNTIYF	TGTGCCACCGGGGGGCACGGGAGGAACACCATATATTTT